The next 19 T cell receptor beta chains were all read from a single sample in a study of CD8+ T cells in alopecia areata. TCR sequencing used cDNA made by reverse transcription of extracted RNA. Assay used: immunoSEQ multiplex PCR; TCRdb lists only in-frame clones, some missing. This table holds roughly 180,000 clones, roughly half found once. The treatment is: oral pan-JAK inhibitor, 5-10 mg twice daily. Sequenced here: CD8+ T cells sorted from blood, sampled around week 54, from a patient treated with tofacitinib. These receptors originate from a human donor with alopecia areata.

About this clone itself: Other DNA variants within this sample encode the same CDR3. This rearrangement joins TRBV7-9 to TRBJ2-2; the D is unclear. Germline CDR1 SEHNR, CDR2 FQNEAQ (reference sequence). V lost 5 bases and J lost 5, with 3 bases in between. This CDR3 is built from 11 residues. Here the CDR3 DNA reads TGTGCCAGCAGCCTTACCGGGGAGCTGTTTTTT. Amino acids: CASSLTGELFF.

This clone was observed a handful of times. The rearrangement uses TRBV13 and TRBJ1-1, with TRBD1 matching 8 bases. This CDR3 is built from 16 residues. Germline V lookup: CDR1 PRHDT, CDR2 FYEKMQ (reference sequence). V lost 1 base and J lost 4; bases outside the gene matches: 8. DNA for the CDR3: TGTGCCAGCAGCTTAGCGCAGGGGGCGTGGATCACTGAAGCTTTCTTT. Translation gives CASSLAQGAWITEAFF.

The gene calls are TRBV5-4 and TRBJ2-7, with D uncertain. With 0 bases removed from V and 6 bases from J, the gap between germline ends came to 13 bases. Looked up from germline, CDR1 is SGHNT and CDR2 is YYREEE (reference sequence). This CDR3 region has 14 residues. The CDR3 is CASSLAPYSPEQYF. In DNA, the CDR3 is TGTGCCAGCAGCTTGGCTCCTTACTCCCCCGAGCAGTACTTC.

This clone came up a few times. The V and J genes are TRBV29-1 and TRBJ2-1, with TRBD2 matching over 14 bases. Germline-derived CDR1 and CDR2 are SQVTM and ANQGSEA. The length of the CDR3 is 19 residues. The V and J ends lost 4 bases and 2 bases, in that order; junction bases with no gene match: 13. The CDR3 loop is CSVVPPGLAGAIPYNEQFF. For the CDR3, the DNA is TGCAGCGTTGTACCCCCGGGACTAGCGGGGGCTATCCCCTACAATGAGCAGTTCTTC.

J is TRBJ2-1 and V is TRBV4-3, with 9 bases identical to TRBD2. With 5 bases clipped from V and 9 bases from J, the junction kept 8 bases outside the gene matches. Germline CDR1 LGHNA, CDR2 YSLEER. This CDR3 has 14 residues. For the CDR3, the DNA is TGCGCCAGCAGCGTATTAGCGGGGGCGGGTGAGCAGTTCTTC. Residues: CASSVLAGAGEQFF.

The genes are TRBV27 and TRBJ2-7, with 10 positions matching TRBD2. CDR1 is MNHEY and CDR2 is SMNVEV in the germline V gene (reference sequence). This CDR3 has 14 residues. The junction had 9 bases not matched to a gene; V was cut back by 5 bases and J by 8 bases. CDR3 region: CASSALAGAPKQYF. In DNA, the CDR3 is TGTGCCAGCAGTGCCCTAGCGGGGGCCCCGAAGCAGTACTTC.

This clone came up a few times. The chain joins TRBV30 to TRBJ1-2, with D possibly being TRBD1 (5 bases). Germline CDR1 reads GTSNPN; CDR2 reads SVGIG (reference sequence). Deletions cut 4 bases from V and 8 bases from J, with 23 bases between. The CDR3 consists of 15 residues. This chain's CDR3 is CAWTLGPPDLGGYTF. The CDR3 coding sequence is TGTGCCTGGACCTTGGGACCTCCCGATTTGGGGGGCTACACCTTC.

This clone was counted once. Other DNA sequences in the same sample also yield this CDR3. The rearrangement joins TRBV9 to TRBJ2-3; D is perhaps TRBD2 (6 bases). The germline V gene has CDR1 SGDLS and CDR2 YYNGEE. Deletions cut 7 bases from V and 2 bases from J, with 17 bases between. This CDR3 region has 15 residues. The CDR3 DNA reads TGTGCCAGCGGAGGGTCTCACCCAACCACAGATACGCAGTATTTT. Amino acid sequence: CASGGSHPTTDTQYF.

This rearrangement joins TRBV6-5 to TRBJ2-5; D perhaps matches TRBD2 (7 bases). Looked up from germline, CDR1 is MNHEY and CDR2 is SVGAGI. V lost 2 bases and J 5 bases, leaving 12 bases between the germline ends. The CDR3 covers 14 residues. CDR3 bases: TGTGCCAGCAGTTACGGAGGGGGGGCGGAGACCCAGTACTTC. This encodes CASSYGGGAETQYF.

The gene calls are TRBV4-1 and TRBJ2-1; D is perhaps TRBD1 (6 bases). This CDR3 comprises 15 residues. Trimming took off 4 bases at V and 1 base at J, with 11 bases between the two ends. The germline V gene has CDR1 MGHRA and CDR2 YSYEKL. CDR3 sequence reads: CASSPGVGSYNEQFF. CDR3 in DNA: TGCGCCAGCAGCCCAGGGGTGGGTTCCTACAATGAGCAGTTCTTC.

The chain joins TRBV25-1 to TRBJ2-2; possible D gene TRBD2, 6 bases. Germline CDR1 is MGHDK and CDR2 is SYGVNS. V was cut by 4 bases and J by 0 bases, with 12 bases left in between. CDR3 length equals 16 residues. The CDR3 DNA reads TGTGCCAGCAGTGTTTCGGGGGACGCGAACACCGGGGAGCTGTTTTTT. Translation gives CASSVSGDANTGELFF.

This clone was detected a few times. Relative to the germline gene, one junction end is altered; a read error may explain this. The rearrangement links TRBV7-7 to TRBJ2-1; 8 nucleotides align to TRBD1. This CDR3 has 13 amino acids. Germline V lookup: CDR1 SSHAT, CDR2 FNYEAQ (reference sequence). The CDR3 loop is CASSSGQGNEQFF. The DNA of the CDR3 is TGTGCTAGCAGCAGCGGACAGGGTAATGAGCAGTTCTTC. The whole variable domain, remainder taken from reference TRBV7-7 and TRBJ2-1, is GAGVSQSPRYKVTKRGQDVTLRCDPISSHATLYWYQQALGQGPEFLTYFNYEAQPDKSGLPSDRFSAERPEGSISTLTIQRTEQRDSAMYRCASSSGQGNEQFFGPGTRLTVL.

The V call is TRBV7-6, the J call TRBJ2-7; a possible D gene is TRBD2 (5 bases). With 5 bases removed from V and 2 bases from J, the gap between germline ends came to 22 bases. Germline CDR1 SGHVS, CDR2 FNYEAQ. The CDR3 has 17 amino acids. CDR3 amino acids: CASSPYRRSPGTYEQYF. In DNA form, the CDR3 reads TGTGCCAGCAGCCCCTACCGACGATCTCCGGGGACCTACGAGCAGTACTTC.

CDR3 sequence reads: CASSSTGETQYF. Written as DNA, the CDR3 is TGTGCCAGCAGCTCGACGGGGGAGACCCAGTACTTC. The chain uses TRBV13 and TRBJ2-5; the D gene is possibly TRBD2 (5 bases). Germline V lookup: CDR1 PRHDT, CDR2 FYEKMQ (reference sequence). This CDR3 has 12 residues. V gave up 4 bases and J gave up 5 bases, with 8 bases separating them.

CDR3 loop: CASSVAGDTEAFF. Here the CDR3 DNA reads TGTGCCAGCAGCGTAGCTGGGGACACTGAAGCTTTCTTT. The chain is built from TRBV9 and TRBJ1-1, with D hard to call. CDR3 length equals 13 residues. The germline V gene encodes CDR1 SGDLS and CDR2 YYNGEE. Trimming pared 0 bases from V and 3 bases from J, leaving 6 bases between.

The CDR3 DNA follows: TGTGCCAGCAGTTTTTCCGACAGGTACGAGCAGTACTTC. Translation gives CASSFSDRYEQYF. This chain connects TRBV27 to TRBJ2-7, with D possibly being TRBD1 (6 bases). The CDR3 sequence is 13 residues long. V was shortened by 3 bases and J by 4 bases, with 10 bases between the two germline ends. From germline, CDR1 is MNHEY and CDR2 SMNVEV (reference sequence).

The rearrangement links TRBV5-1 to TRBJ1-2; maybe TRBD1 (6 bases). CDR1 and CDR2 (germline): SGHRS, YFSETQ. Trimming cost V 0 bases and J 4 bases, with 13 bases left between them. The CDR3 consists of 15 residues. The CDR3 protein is CASSLETGGFYGYTF. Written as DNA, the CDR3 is TGCGCCAGCAGCTTGGAGACAGGAGGATTCTATGGCTACACCTTC.

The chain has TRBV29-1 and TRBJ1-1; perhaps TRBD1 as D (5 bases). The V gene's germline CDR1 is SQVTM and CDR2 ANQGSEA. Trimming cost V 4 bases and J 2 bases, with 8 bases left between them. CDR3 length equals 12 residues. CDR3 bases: TGCAGCGTTGTACGGACAAACACTGAAGCTTTCTTT. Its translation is CSVVRTNTEAFF.

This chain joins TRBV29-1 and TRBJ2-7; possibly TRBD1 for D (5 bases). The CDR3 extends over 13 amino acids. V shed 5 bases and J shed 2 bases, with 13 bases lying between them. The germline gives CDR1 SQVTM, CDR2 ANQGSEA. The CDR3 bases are TGCAGCGTTTTGACAGAAACCCCCTACGAGCAGTACTTC. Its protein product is CSVLTETPYEQYF.